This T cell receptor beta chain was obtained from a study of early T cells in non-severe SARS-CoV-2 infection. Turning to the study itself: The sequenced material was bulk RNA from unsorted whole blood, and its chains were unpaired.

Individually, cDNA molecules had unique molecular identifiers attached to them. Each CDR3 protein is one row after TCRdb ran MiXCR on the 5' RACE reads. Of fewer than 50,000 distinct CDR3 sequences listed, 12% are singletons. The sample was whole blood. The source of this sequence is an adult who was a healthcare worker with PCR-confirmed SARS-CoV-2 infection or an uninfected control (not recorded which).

The CDR3 sequence: CASTPWRGGGQPQHF. The CDR3 nucleotides are TGTGCCAGCACCCCCTGGCGGGGAGGTGGACAGCCCCAGCATTTT. This chain uses TRBV19 with TRBJ1-5; D uncertain. Germline-derived CDR1 and CDR2 are LNHDA and SQIVND (reference sequence). V was cut by 9 bases and J by 7 bases, with 22 bases left in between. CDR3 length: 15 residues.